These 19 T cell receptor beta chains share one sample of origin, sequenced in a study of somatic mutations in cytotoxic T cells in rheumatoid arthritis. Method: immunoSEQ multiplex PCR; TCRdb's copy keeps in-frame clones and lacks some. The table records nearly 20,000 clones, over 75% of them present only once. The sample was CD8+ T cells sorted from blood. The source is a woman aged 45-65 years in good health.

The rearrangement uses TRBV7-8 and TRBJ2-1; D possibly uses TRBD1 or TRBD2 (5 bases each). The length of the CDR3 is 16 residues. The ends were cut back, 0 bases at V and 1 base at J, with 10 bases in the middle. Per germline, CDR1 SGHVS and CDR2 FQNEAQ. This CDR3 is CASSLAVRGSYNEQFF. CDR3 sequence (DNA): TGTGCCAGCAGCTTAGCGGTGAGGGGTTCCTACAATGAGCAGTTCTTC.

This clone has more than one count but fewer than ten. The identical CDR3 is also encoded by other nucleotide sequences in the sample. V gene TRBV19 combines with J gene TRBJ1-5, with a tentative D call TRBD1 (5 bases). CDR1 and CDR2 from the germline V gene are LNHDA and SQIVND (reference sequence). V lost 3 bases and J 5 bases, leaving 11 bases between the germline ends. The length of the CDR3 is 14 residues. CDR3 sequence (DNA): TGTGCCAGTAGTATTTGGCAGGGCGATCAGCCCCAGCATTTT. It encodes CASSIWQGDQPQHF.

The rearrangement joins TRBV6-6 to TRBJ2-3; D is ambiguous. The ends were cut back, 3 bases at V and 6 bases at J, with 16 bases in the middle. Looked up from germline, CDR1 is MNHNY and CDR2 is SVGAGI (reference sequence). The CDR3 length is 15 residues. The CDR3 DNA reads as TGTGCCAGCAGTTATTCCCCTAGGAGCCGCGATACGCAGTATTTT. This encodes CASSYSPRSRDTQYF.

This clone was found once. V gene TRBV4-3 combines with J gene TRBJ2-3; tentative D call: TRBD1 (6 bases). The CDR3 loop spans 15 amino acids. CDR1 is LGHNA and CDR2 is YSLEER in the germline V gene. Trimming pared 1 base from V and 2 bases from J, leaving 10 bases between. In DNA form, the CDR3 reads TGCGCCAGCAGCCAAGTTGACAGGCCCACAGATACGCAGTATTTT. It translates to CASSQVDRPTDTQYF.

V gene TRBV4-1 combines with J gene TRBJ2-7, with a possible D match to TRBD1 (6 bases). V lost 2 bases, J lost 6 bases, and 8 bases lay in between. Germline V gene lookup returns CDR1 MGHRA and CDR2 YSYEKL. The CDR3 consists of 12 residues. The DNA for the CDR3 is TGCGCCAGCAGCCAAACAGGGACCGAGCAGTACTTC. Encoded protein: CASSQTGTEQYF.

The chain links TRBV27 to TRBJ2-3, with D hard to call. This CDR3 contains 16 residues. Germline V gene sequence: CDR1 MNHEY, CDR2 SMNVEV (reference sequence). The germline V and J ends were trimmed by 6 bases and 0 bases, with 16 bases remaining between them. The CDR3 reads CASSTSGSSSTDTQYF. Written as DNA, the CDR3 is TGTGCCAGCAGCACCTCGGGTAGCAGTAGCACAGATACGCAGTATTTT.

This clone was observed a few times. This rearrangement joins TRBV7-8 to TRBJ1-5; possibly TRBD1 for D (6 bases). The CDR3 is made up of 13 amino acids. Germline V gene sequence: CDR1 SGHVS, CDR2 FQNEAQ. With 5 bases removed from V and 4 bases from J, the gap between germline ends came to 9 bases. CDR3 protein: CASSPDSNQPQHF. The CDR3 DNA sequence: TGTGCCAGCAGCCCGGACAGTAATCAGCCCCAGCATTTT.

V usage is TRBV13 and J usage is TRBJ2-5; possibly TRBD2 for D (5 bases). CDR1 PRHDT and CDR2 FYEKMQ come from the germline V gene (reference sequence). V lost 2 bases and J 4 bases, leaving 17 bases between the germline ends. CDR3 size: 16 residues. The CDR3 spells CASSLRAEDHPETQYF. The CDR3 DNA is TGTGCCAGCAGCTTAAGGGCGGAGGACCATCCAGAGACCCAGTACTTC.

This chain joins TRBV7-9 and TRBJ2-7; TRBD1 is a possible D gene (5 bases). Deletions cut 5 bases from V and 5 bases from J, with 16 bases between. Germline CDR1 SEHNR, CDR2 FQNEAQ (reference sequence). The CDR3 loop spans 14 amino acids. The CDR3: CASSPQGRTDEQYF. The CDR3 DNA follows: TGTGCCAGCAGCCCCCAGGGTCGAACAGACGAGCAGTACTTC. The whole variable domain, filled in from reference TRBV7-9 and TRBJ2-7, reads DTGVSQNPRHKITKRGQNVTFRCDPISEHNRLYWYRQTLGQGPEFLTYFQNEAQLEKSRLLSDRFSAERPKGSFSTLEIQRTEQGDSAMYLCASSPQGRTDEQYFGPGTRLTVT.

The chain employs TRBV11-2 and TRBJ1-1; D gene ambiguous. Per germline, CDR1 SGHAT and CDR2 FQNNGV. This CDR3 is 13 amino acids long. Trimming took 4 bases from V and 7 from J, leaving 13 bases between them. CDR3 sequence reads: CASSSASEGEAFF. The CDR3 DNA is TGTGCCAGCAGCTCCGCCTCTGAGGGTGAAGCTTTCTTT.

V is TRBV5-4 and J is TRBJ2-1; 12 positions agree with TRBD2. The CDR3 length is 15 residues. The V and J ends lost 2 bases and 8 bases, in that order; junction bases with no gene match: 5. The germline CDR1 and CDR2 sequences are SGHNT and YYREEE (reference sequence). The CDR3 reads CASSFSSGGAYEQFF. CDR3 DNA sequence: TGTGCCAGCAGCTTTTCTAGCGGGGGGGCCTATGAGCAGTTCTTC. The variable domain in full, with the rest retrieved from reference TRBV5-4 and TRBJ2-1, is ETGVTQSPTHLIKTRGQQVTLRCSSQSGHNTVSWYQQALGQGPQFIFQYYREEENGRGNFPPRFSGLQFPNYSSELNVNALELDDSALYLCASSFSSGGAYEQFFGPGTRLTVL.

The chain employs TRBV9 and TRBJ1-4; D is possibly TRBD1 (5 bases). Germline CDR1 reads SGDLS; CDR2 reads YYNGEE. V lost 1 base and J 5 bases, leaving 15 bases between the germline ends. This CDR3 spans 16 amino acids. The CDR3 sequence: CASSVSGGEGNEKLFF. The CDR3 DNA reads TGTGCCAGCAGCGTATCAGGAGGGGAGGGCAATGAAAAACTGTTTTTT.

The chain is built from TRBV6-6 and TRBJ2-3, with D tentatively TRBD1 (6 bases). The CDR3 extends over 14 amino acids. Trimming took 2 bases from V and 4 from J, leaving 10 bases between them. Germline CDR1 MNHNY, CDR2 SVGAGI (reference sequence). The CDR3 here is CASSYTGPADTQYF. CDR3 coding DNA: TGTGCCAGCAGTTACACAGGGCCAGCAGATACGCAGTATTTT.

V is TRBV6-5 and J is TRBJ2-5; the D gene is possibly TRBD1 (6 bases). From germline, CDR1 is MNHEY and CDR2 SVGAGI. V lost 5 bases to trimming and J lost 1 base, with 11 bases between them. This CDR3 contains 14 residues. CDR3 protein: CASSLDRFQETQYF. The CDR3 nucleotides are TGTGCCAGCAGTCTTGACAGGTTCCAAGAGACCCAGTACTTC.

The rearrangement links TRBV5-8 to TRBJ2-1; 8 nucleotides match TRBD2. V trimming: 5 bases; J trimming: 8 bases; junction bases outside the gene matches: 3. CDR3 size: 12 residues. Germline lookup yields CDR1 SGHTS and CDR2 YDEGEE. CDR3 bases: TGTGCCAGCAGATTACTAGCGGATGAGCAGTTCTTC. Its translation: CASRLLADEQFF.

The gene calls are TRBV10-3 and TRBJ2-2, with D uncertain. The CDR3 runs to 14 residues. Per the germline V gene, CDR1 is ENHRY and CDR2 is SYGVKD. V lost 2 bases and J 1 base, leaving 5 bases between the germline ends. Written as DNA, the CDR3 is TGTGCCATCAGTGAGCAGTTGAACACCGGGGAGCTGTTTTTT. Translation gives CAISEQLNTGELFF.

This sequence joins TRBV13 and TRBJ2-1; the match to TRBD1 covers 11 bases. V lost 5 bases to trimming and J lost 8 bases; unmatched junction nucleotides: 8. Germline assignment: CDR1 PRHDT and CDR2 FYEKMQ (reference sequence). CDR3 length: 15 residues. CDR3 in amino acids: CASSPRGQGADEQFF. CDR3 nucleotides: TGTGCCAGCAGCCCGCGAGGACAGGGGGCCGATGAGCAGTTCTTC.

This rearrangement joins TRBV5-1 to TRBJ2-3; D possibly corresponds to TRBD2 (5 bases). Germline assignment: CDR1 SGHRS and CDR2 YFSETQ. The length of the CDR3 is 17 residues. The V gene lost 1 base and the J gene lost 0 bases, with 15 bases spanning the gap. CDR3 sequence: CASSLPWERISTDTQYF. The CDR3 nucleotides read TGCGCCAGCAGCTTGCCCTGGGAGCGCATTAGCACAGATACGCAGTATTTT.

This clone appeared a single time. This chain connects TRBV7-8 to TRBJ2-4; D remains unclear. The length of the CDR3 is 16 residues. V gave up 1 base and J gave up 1 base, with 11 bases separating them. The V gene's germline CDR1 is SGHVS and CDR2 FQNEAQ. This CDR3 is CASSLEIRLAKNIQYF. CDR3 DNA: TGTGCCAGCAGCTTAGAAATTAGGTTGGCCAAAAACATTCAGTACTTC.